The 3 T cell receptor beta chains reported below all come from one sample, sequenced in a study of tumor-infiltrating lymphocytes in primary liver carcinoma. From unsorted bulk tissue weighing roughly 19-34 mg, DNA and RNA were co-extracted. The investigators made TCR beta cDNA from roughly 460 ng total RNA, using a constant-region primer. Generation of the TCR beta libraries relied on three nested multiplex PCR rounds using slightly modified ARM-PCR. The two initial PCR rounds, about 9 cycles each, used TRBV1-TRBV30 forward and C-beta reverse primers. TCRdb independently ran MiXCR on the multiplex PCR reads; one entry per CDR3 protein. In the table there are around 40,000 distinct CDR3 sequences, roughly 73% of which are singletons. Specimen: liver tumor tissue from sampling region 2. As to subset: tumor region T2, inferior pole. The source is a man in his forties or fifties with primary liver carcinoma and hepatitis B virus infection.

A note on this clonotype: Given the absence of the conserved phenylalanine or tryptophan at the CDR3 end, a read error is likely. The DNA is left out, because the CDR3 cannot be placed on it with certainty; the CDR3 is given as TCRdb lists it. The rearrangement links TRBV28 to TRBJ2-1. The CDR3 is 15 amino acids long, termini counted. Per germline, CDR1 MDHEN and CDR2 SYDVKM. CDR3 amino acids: CASRLISGSYNKHFL.

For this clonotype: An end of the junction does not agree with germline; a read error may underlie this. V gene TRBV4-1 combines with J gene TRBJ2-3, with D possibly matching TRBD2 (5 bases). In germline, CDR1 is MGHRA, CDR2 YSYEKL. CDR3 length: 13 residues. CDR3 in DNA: TGCGTCAGCAGCCAACAAACGGGGTTTACGCAGTATTTT. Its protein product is CVSSQQTGFTQYF.

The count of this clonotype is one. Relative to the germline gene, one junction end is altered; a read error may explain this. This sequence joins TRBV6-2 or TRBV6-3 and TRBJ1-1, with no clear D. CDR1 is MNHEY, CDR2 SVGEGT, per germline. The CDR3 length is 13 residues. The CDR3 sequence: CASSYSGNTEASF. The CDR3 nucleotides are TGTGCCAGCAGTTACTCAGGCAACACTGAAGCTTCCTTT.